This TCR beta chain was retrieved from a study of cytomegalovirus exposure and HLA in healthy donors. About the research overall: Of the donors genotyped, about 410 in all, about 80% fell in the Caucasian-associated ancestry cluster.

This CDR3 is 15 amino acids long. The V and J ends lost 2 bases and 0 bases respectively, with 11 bases between them. Germline V gene lookup returns CDR1 GTSNPN and CDR2 SVGIG (reference sequence). Findings of the study overall: Accurate HLA-A and HLA-B prediction from TCR beta sequences was reported for most subjects. In a later analysis, V- and J-gene trimming of beta chains associated with a DCLRE1C missense variant, replicated independently. Fewer N-insertions than the approximately 700-donor mean were reportedly shown by an Asian-associated ancestry cluster in a later analysis.

The study ran its PCR with 60 Vbeta and 13 Jbeta primers. Generated by immunoSEQ multiplex PCR, the TCRdb table keeps only in-frame clones and is missing some. Its listing shows tens of thousands of clones. For this clone: The antigen is undetermined.

Sequencing was performed on PBMCs. The sequence was collected from a woman aged 45-60 years in good health and CMV-seropositive. The gene calls are TRBV30 and TRBJ1-5, with D possibly TRBD1 on 6 matching bases. In DNA form, the CDR3 reads TGTGCCTGGAGTCCGGACAGCTTTAGCAATCAGCCCCAGCATTTT. Its translation is CAWSPDSFSNQPQHF. The variable domain in full, with the rest retrieved from reference TRBV30 and TRBJ1-5, is SQTIHQWPATLVQPVGSPLSLECTVEGTSNPNLYWYRQAAGRGLQLLFYSVGIGQISSEVPQNLSASRPQDRQFILSSKKLLLSDSGFYLCAWSPDSFSNQPQHFGDGTRLSIL.